One sample yielded the 11 T cell receptor beta chains listed below, sequenced in a study of CD8+CD57+ T cells in acquired aplastic anemia. The template used for profiling TCR beta VDJ and CDR3 was genomic DNA. TCRdb reprocessed the reads with MiXCR, giving one entry per CDR3 protein. The table records about 200,000 distinct CDR3 sequences, 34% of them present only once. Sequencing input: sorted CD4+, CD8+, or CD8+CD57+ T cells (not recorded which) from PBMCs. The receptors derive from a human donor in good health, serving as a control.

In the case of this clonotype: Being one base from a much bigger clone, this may be a read error. The chain joins TRBV7-3 to TRBJ1-2, with D perhaps matching TRBD1 (6 bases). Trimming stripped 5 bases from V and 7 bases from J, with 20 bases between. The CDR3 loop spans 15 amino acids. Germline V gives CDR1 SGHTA, CDR2 FQGTGA. CDR3 DNA: TGTGCCAGCAGCCTAGGGCCGGGGGCCTTCTGTGGCTACACCTTC. It encodes CASSLGPGAFCGYTF.

As regards this clonotype: A much bigger clone sits one base away, suggesting this may be a read error. The chain links TRBV6-1 to TRBJ2-7; tentative D call: TRBD2 (6 bases). Germline V gene data show CDR1 as MNHNS and CDR2 as SASEGT. The CDR3 covers 12 residues. Here the CDR3 reads CASTEGRNEQHF. Here the CDR3 DNA reads TGTGCCAGCACGGAGGGGAGAAACGAGCAGCACTTC.

On this clonotype itself: This may be a read error, as it is one base from a much larger clone. The chain has TRBV9 and TRBJ2-1, with TRBD2 matching over 13 bases. The CDR3 has 16 residues. Germline loops: CDR1 SGDLS, CDR2 YYNGEE. The CDR3 sequence: CASSVAGTSGMNERFF. DNA of the CDR3: TGTGCCAGCAGCGTCGCCGGGACTAGCGGGATGAATGAGCGGTTCTTC.

The chain is built from TRBV7-8 and TRBJ1-4; 11 nucleotides agree with TRBD1. The CDR3 is made up of 16 amino acids. The V and J ends lost 1 base and 6 bases, in that order; junction bases with no gene match: 4. The germline CDR1 and CDR2 sequences are SGHVS and FQNEAQ. The CDR3 DNA sequence: TGTGCCAGCAGCTTAGTAGCGGGACAGGGGGATGAAAAACTGTTTTTT. This sequence encodes CASSLVAGQGDEKLFF. The full variable domain, its missing parts supplied by reference TRBV7-8 and TRBJ1-4, is GAGVSQSPRYKVAKRGQDVALRCDPISGHVSLFWYQQALGQGPEFLTYFQNEAQLDKSGLPSDRFFAERPEGSVSTLKIQRTQQEDSAVYLCASSLVAGQGDEKLFFGSGTQLSVL.

This chain connects TRBV19 to TRBJ1-2; 7 bases fit TRBD1. This CDR3 spans 13 amino acids. Looked up from germline, CDR1 is LNHDA and CDR2 is SQIVND (reference sequence). The ends lost 1 base at V and 8 bases at J; junction bases unmatched: 4. DNA for the CDR3: TGTGCCAGTAGTATAGGACAGGGCAGCGGCTACACCTTC. Translation: CASSIGQGSGYTF.

V usage is TRBV25-1 and J usage is TRBJ2-7, with 10 bases lining up with TRBD2. This CDR3 is built from 17 residues. Per the germline V gene, CDR1 is MGHDK and CDR2 is SYGVNS. Germline trimming cut 4 bases from V and 4 bases from J; bases unmatched to any gene: 13. The CDR3, as DNA: TGTGCCAGCAGTGCCAACAGACTAGCGGGCCTCAGGTACGAGCAGTACTTC. The encoded protein is CASSANRLAGLRYEQYF.

This clonotype was seen repeatedly, ten times or more. The rearrangement links TRBV25-1 to TRBJ2-3; D perhaps matches TRBD1 (6 bases). Per germline, CDR1 MGHDK and CDR2 SYGVNS. The CDR3 is made up of 14 amino acids. Deletions cut 4 bases from V and 3 bases from J, with 11 bases between. The CDR3 reads CASSGTGLTDTQYF. The CDR3 bases are TGTGCCAGCAGTGGAACAGGGTTGACAGATACGCAGTATTTT.

This clonotype was picked up a small number of times. V and J are TRBV5-6 and TRBJ2-6, with D perhaps TRBD1 (5 bases). The CDR3 is 14 residues long. The ends were cut back, 3 bases at V and 4 bases at J, with 8 bases in the middle. Germline CDR1 reads SGHDT; CDR2 reads YYEEEE. The CDR3 loop is CASSSGRGANVLTF. CDR3 nucleotide sequence: TGTGCCAGCAGCTCAGGGCGCGGGGCCAACGTCCTGACTTTC.

J is TRBJ1-1 and V is TRBV19; a possible D gene is TRBD1 (5 bases). The V end lost 6 bases, the J end lost 4 bases, and 15 bases lay between the germline ends. Germline-derived CDR1 and CDR2 are LNHDA and SQIVND (reference sequence). This CDR3 is 14 amino acids long. The CDR3 spells CASRGPYFGTEAFF. CDR3 DNA sequence: TGTGCCAGTAGGGGACCTTACTTTGGCACTGAAGCTTTCTTT.

The CDR3 loop is CASSQRLAGGNEQFF. In DNA, the CDR3 is TGTGCCAGCAGCCAAAGACTAGCGGGAGGGAATGAGCAGTTCTTC. This chain joins TRBV2 and TRBJ2-1; the match to TRBD2 covers 14 bases. CDR1 and CDR2 (germline): SNHLY, FYNNEI. There are 15 residues in the CDR3. V shed 6 bases and J 7 bases; nucleotides not matched to a gene: 5.

This chain joins TRBV5-8 and TRBJ2-1, with a tentative D call TRBD1 (5 bases). This CDR3 spans 14 amino acids. Per the germline V gene, CDR1 is SGHTS and CDR2 is YDEGEE. Trimming left V 1 base short and J 7 bases short, with 12 bases between. The CDR3 DNA reads as TGTGCCAGCAGCTTGTCTGCAGGGAATAATGAGCAGTTCTTC. Amino acid sequence: CASSLSAGNNEQFF.